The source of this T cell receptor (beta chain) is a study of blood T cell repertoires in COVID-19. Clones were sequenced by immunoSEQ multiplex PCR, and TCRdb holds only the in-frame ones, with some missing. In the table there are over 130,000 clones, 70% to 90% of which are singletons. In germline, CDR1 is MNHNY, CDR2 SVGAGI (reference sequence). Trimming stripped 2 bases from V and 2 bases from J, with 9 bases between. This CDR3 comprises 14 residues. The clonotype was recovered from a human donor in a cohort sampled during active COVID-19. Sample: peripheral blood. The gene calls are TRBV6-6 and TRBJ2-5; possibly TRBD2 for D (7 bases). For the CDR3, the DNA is TGTGCCAGCAGTTACCGGGGGGCGCAAGAGACCCAGTACTTC. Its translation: CASSYRGAQETQYF.